A selection of T cell receptor beta chains follows, all from one sample in a study of identical twins. Via MiXCR, TCRdb re-called the 5' RACE reads, giving one row per CDR3 protein. This table holds about 890,000 distinct CDR3 sequences, approximately 13% found once. These records were also assigned to another study, of yellow fever vaccine responses in identical twins.

The sample was PBMCs. These receptors originate from a woman in her late teens or twenties in good health. Both conserved end residues are part of each CDR3. D genes are given only for firm matches. The size entry is marked missing in some rows and otherwise reads once, few, many or a size class.

abundance	v_gene	len	j_gene	d_gene	CDR3aa	CDR3nt
many	TRBV12-3/TRBV12-4	15	TRBJ1-4	-	CASSFLTSTNEKLFF	TGTGCCAGCAGTTTCCTTACCTCAACTAATGAAAAACTGTTTTTT
-	TRBV6-4	15	TRBJ2-7	-	CASNPGLTTLGEQYF	TGTGCCAGCAATCCGGGACTTACGACCCTTGGCGAGCAGTACTTC
-	TRBV10-3	14	TRBJ1-6	TRBD1	CAIKTGGDNSPLHF	TGTGCCATCAAAACAGGGGGGGATAATTCACCCCTCCACTTT
-	TRBV19	17	TRBJ2-3	TRBD2	CASSGASGGASTDTQYF	TGTGCCAGTAGTGGGGCTAGCGGGGGGGCCTCCACAGATACGCAGTATTTT
few	TRBV7-9	17	TRBJ2-1	TRBD2	CASSPRPTSGSYNEQFF	TGTGCCAGCAGCCCACGACCGACTAGCGGGAGCTACAATGAGCAGTTCTTC
few	TRBV12-3/TRBV12-4	16	TRBJ2-1	-	CASSLARHNRDNEQFF	TGTGCCAGCAGTTTAGCGCGCCATAACAGGGACAATGAGCAGTTCTTC
-	TRBV18	16	TRBJ1-5	-	CASSQQNNPMGQPQHF	TGTGCCAGCTCACAACAAAACAATCCAATGGGCCAGCCCCAGCATTTT
-	TRBV12-2	12	TRBJ2-3	-	CASRLAGSTQYF	TGTGCAAGTCGCTTAGCGGGTTCTACGCAGTATTTT
-	TRBV7-2	13	TRBJ2-1	-	CASSLRGMDEQFF	TGTGCCAGCAGCTTAAGGGGGATGGATGAGCAGTTCTTC
-	TRBV4-1	16	TRBJ2-1	TRBD2	CASSQPGLAGGTEQFF	TGCGCCAGCAGCCAACCGGGACTAGCGGGGGGTACCGAGCAGTTCTTC
-	TRBV20-1	15	TRBJ2-1	TRBD1	CSAYRTGSSYNEQFF	TGCAGTGCTTACCGGACAGGGAGCTCCTACAATGAGCAGTTCTTC
few	TRBV10-3	18	TRBJ2-6	TRBD2	CAISPGLAGSYGANVLTF	TGTGCCATCAGCCCGGGACTAGCGGGATCGTATGGGGCCAACGTCCTGACTTTC
few	TRBV6-1	13	TRBJ2-3	-	CASSEQGLDTQYF	TGTGCCAGCAGTGAACAGGGGTTAGATACGCAGTATTTT
-	TRBV7-8	15	TRBJ2-7	TRBD2	CASSSTSGTLYEQYF	TGTGCCAGCAGCTCGACTAGCGGTACCCTCTACGAGCAGTACTTC
-	TRBV9	16	TRBJ2-1	TRBD2	CASSETSGSGGGEQFF	TGTGCCAGCAGCGAGACTAGCGGGAGTGGGGGGGGTGAGCAGTTCTTC
few	TRBV2	16	TRBJ2-3	-	CASGSSMAIFTDTQYF	TGTGCCAGCGGATCCAGTATGGCCATCTTCACAGATACGCAGTATTTT
few	TRBV18	12	TRBJ2-7	TRBD2	CASSPDGREQYF	TGTGCCAGCTCACCAGACGGGAGGGAGCAGTACTTC
-	TRBV3-1	15	TRBJ2-5	-	CASSQVVGAGETQYF	TGTGCCAGCAGCCAAGTTGTGGGGGCAGGAGAGACCCAGTACTTC
few	TRBV3-1	17	TRBJ2-5	TRBD2	CASSQGRLAGAKETQYF	TGTGCCAGCAGCCAAGGTCGACTAGCGGGGGCTAAAGAGACCCAGTACTTC
-	TRBV27	19	TRBJ2-7	TRBD1	CASSLSKWGQGTPSYEQYF	TGTGCCAGCAGTTTATCGAAATGGGGACAGGGGACCCCCTCCTACGAGCAGTACTTC
-	TRBV28	12	TRBJ1-2	-	CASSLARYGYTF	TGTGCCAGCAGTTTAGCCCGGTATGGCTACACCTTC
many	TRBV5-1	19	TRBJ2-1	TRBD1	CASSLRDRGGERVFNEQFF	TGCGCCAGCAGCCTGCGGGACAGGGGTGGCGAGCGGGTCTTCAATGAGCAGTTCTTC
few	TRBV2	14	TRBJ1-2	-	CASVPHIANYGYTF	TGTGCCAGCGTCCCCCACATTGCAAACTATGGCTACACCTTC
many	TRBV29-1	13	TRBJ2-7	TRBD2	CSVKLAENYEQYF	TGCAGCGTCAAACTAGCGGAGAATTACGAGCAGTACTTC
few	TRBV6-1	16	TRBJ2-3	-	CASTGSLQYSTDTQYF	TGTGCCAGCACCGGATCCTTACAATACAGCACAGATACGCAGTATTTT
-	TRBV2	18	TRBJ2-1	TRBD2	CAFCFVLLLADSYNEQFF	TGTGCCTTCTGTTTTGTACTCCTCCTAGCGGACTCCTACAATGAGCAGTTCTTC
-	TRBV6-5	15	TRBJ2-3	-	CASSYGLPSTDTQYF	TGTGCCAGCAGTTACGGACTACCTAGCACAGATACGCAGTATTTT
few	TRBV27	15	TRBJ2-1	-	CASSLRVAQGNEQFF	TGTGCCAGCAGTTTACGGGTCGCGCAGGGCAATGAGCAGTTCTTC
many	TRBV12-3/TRBV12-4	15	TRBJ1-5	-	CASSRGIESNQPQHF	TGTGCCAGCAGCCGGGGGATTGAAAGCAATCAGCCCCAGCATTTT
-	TRBV28	14	TRBJ1-2	TRBD1	CASSSIDRGYGYTF	TGTGCCAGCAGTTCGATCGACAGGGGCTATGGCTACACCTTC
many	TRBV11-2	16	TRBJ2-1	TRBD2	CASSPRSGRSDNEQFF	TGTGCCAGCAGCCCGCGCAGCGGGAGGTCAGACAATGAGCAGTTCTTC
-	TRBV25-1	15	TRBJ2-1	TRBD2	CASSNERGAGNEQFF	TGTGCCAGCAGTAATGAGCGGGGGGCTGGAAATGAGCAGTTCTTC
few	TRBV5-1	15	TRBJ2-2	-	CASSLAYPGPGELFF	TGCGCCAGCAGCTTGGCCTATCCAGGCCCCGGGGAGCTGTTTTTT
many	TRBV10-3	15	TRBJ2-2	TRBD2	CAISLAGDDTGELFF	TGTGCCATCTCACTAGCGGGCGACGACACCGGGGAGCTGTTTTTT
-	TRBV20-1	16	TRBJ2-2	TRBD2	CSARASGRLVTGELFF	TGCAGTGCTAGGGCTAGCGGCCGTCTCGTCACCGGGGAGCTGTTTTTT
-	TRBV6-5	15	TRBJ2-2	TRBD2	CASSYSAGESGELFF	TGTGCCAGCAGTTACTCTGCGGGGGAGTCCGGGGAGCTGTTTTTT
-	TRBV29-1	12	TRBJ2-2	-	CSVVAVTGELFF	TGCAGCGTTGTCGCCGTCACCGGGGAGCTGTTTTTT
many	TRBV12-3/TRBV12-4	14	TRBJ1-5	TRBD1	CASSPGQGNQPQHF	TGTGCCAGCAGTCCGGGACAGGGTAATCAGCCCCAGCATTTT
few	TRBV28	15	TRBJ1-6	-	CASSLPIGVNSPLHF	TGTGCCAGCAGTTTACCTATAGGAGTTAATTCACCCCTCCACTTT
-	TRBV5-6	14	TRBJ2-1	-	CASSLLSAYNEQFF	TGTGCCAGCAGCTTGCTGTCCGCTTACAATGAGCAGTTCTTC
many	TRBV12-3/TRBV12-4	15	TRBJ1-5	-	CASSQISPGNQPQHF	TGTGCCAGCAGTCAAATAAGTCCGGGCAATCAGCCCCAGCATTTT
many	TRBV4-1	16	TRBJ2-3	-	CASSHPRGGGTDTQYF	TGCGCCAGCAGCCACCCACGGGGCGGGGGCACAGATACGCAGTATTTT
-	TRBV12-3/TRBV12-4	11	TRBJ2-1	-	CASSFGELGFF	TGTGCCAGCAGTTTTGGGGAACTGGGGTTCTTC
-	TRBV15	17	TRBJ2-1	-	CATSRELGTSGYNEQFF	TGTGCCACCAGCAGAGAGCTTGGGACAAGTGGGTACAATGAGCAGTTCTTC
-	TRBV12-3/TRBV12-4	14	TRBJ2-2	-	CASSPLLNTGELFF	TGTGCCAGCAGTCCACTCCTTAACACCGGGGAGCTGTTTTTT
few	TRBV11-2	15	TRBJ1-4	-	CASSWTDLGDEKLFF	TGTGCCAGCAGCTGGACAGACCTCGGGGATGAAAAACTGTTTTTT
-	TRBV4-2	14	TRBJ2-3	TRBD2	CASSRVAGGDTQYF	TGTGCCAGCAGCCGTGTAGCGGGGGGAGATACGCAGTATTTT
-	TRBV14	13	TRBJ2-5	-	CASSQAGGQPQYF	TGTGCCAGCAGCCAAGCGGGGGGACAACCCCAGTACTTC
few	TRBV11-2	18	TRBJ2-3	-	CASSLNFRIGPRADTQYF	TGTGCCAGCAGCTTAAATTTCCGTATCGGGCCAAGGGCAGATACGCAGTATTTT
many	TRBV12-3/TRBV12-4	12	TRBJ2-1	-	CASSRPVLEQFF	TGTGCCAGCAGCCGACCGGTCCTCGAACAGTTCTTC
-	TRBV27	14	TRBJ2-7	-	CASSSGRLPYEQYF	TGTGCCAGCAGTTCCGGACGGTTACCCTACGAGCAGTACTTC
few	TRBV7-3	18	TRBJ2-1	TRBD1	CASSLRATGQGSYNEQFF	TGTGCCAGCAGCTTAAGGGCGACCGGACAGGGGTCCTACAATGAGCAGTTCTTC
-	TRBV7-8	14	TRBJ2-4	-	CASSLQGNKNIQYF	TGTGCCAGCAGCTTACAGGGAAACAAAAACATTCAGTACTTC
-	TRBV3-1	13	TRBJ2-3	-	CASSPVLADTQYF	TGTGCCAGCAGCCCAGTTCTAGCAGATACGCAGTATTTT